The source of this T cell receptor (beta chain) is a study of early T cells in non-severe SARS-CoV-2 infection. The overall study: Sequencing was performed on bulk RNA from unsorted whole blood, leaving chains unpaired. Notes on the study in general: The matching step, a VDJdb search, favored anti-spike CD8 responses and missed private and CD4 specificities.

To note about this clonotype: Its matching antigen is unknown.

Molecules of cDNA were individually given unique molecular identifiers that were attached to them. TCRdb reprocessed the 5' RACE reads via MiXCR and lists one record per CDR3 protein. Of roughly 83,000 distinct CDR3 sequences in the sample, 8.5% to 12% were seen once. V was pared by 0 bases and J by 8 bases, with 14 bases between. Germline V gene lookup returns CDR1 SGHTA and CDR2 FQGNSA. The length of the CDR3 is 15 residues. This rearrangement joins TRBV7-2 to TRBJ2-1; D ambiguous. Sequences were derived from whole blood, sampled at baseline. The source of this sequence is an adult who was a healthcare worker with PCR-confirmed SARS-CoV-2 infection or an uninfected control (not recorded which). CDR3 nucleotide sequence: TGTGCCAGCAGCTTAGCTAGTAGAGGTGGGGATGAGCAGTTCTTC. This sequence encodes CASSLASRGGDEQFF.